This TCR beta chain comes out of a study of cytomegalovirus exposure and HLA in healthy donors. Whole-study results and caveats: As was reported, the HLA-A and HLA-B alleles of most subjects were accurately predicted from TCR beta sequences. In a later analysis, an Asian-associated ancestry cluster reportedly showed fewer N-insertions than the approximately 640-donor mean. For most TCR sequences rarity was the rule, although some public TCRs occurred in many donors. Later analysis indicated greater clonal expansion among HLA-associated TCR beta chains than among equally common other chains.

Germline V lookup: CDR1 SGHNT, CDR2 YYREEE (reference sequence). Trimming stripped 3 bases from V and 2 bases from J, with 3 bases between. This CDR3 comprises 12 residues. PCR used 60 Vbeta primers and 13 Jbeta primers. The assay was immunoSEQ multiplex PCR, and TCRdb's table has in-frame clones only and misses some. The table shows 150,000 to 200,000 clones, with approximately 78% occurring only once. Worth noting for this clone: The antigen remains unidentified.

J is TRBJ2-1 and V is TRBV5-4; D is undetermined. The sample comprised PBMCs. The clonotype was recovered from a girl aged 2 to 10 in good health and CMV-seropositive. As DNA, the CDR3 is TGTGCCAGCAGCTCCACCTACAATGAGCAGTTCTTC. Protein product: CASSSTYNEQFF.